These 10 T cell receptor beta chains share one sample of origin, sequenced in a study of shared clonotypes between healthy human individuals. Naivety among CD8 cells was defined by CD45RO negativity and positive CCR7 selection, thereby excluding terminally differentiated effector memory CD45RA+ cells. The method was immunoSEQ multiplex PCR; TCRdb's version includes in-frame clones alone and lacks a portion of them. Of 750,000 to 1,000,000 clones in the sample, 80% to 95% were seen once. Sequencing was carried out using naive CD8+ T cells sorted from blood. Receptor source: a man aged 30 to 45 in good health.

This chain connects TRBV11-2 to TRBJ1-4, with D unclear. Trimming removed 1 base at V and 8 bases at J, with 17 bases between. Germline V gene data show CDR1 as SGHAT and CDR2 as FQNNGV. This CDR3 has 16 residues. CDR3 DNA: TGTGCCAGCAGCTTAGGATTGACCTTGAGTCGCGAAAAACTGTTTTTT. Protein sequence: CASSLGLTLSREKLFF.

This clone is a singleton in its sample. As DNA, the CDR3 is TGTGCCAGCAGCGGCCCCTCACCCAATGAAAAACTGTTTTTT. This codes for CASSGPSPNEKLFF. The chain links TRBV27 to TRBJ1-4; D gene unclear. The V gene's germline CDR1 is MNHEY and CDR2 SMNVEV (reference sequence). The V and J ends lost 6 bases and 5 bases respectively, with 13 bases between them. CDR3 length equals 14 residues.

The chain recombines TRBV6-1 with TRBJ2-7, with 8 nucleotides matching TRBD1. J lost 3 bases, V lost 8 bases, and 3 bases had no gene match. The germline CDR1 and CDR2 sequences are MNHNS and SASEGT. The CDR3 runs to 12 residues. The CDR3 sequence: CASRDRYYEQYF. The DNA of the CDR3 is TGTGCCAGCCGGGACAGGTACTACGAGCAGTACTTC.

The gene calls are TRBV9 and TRBJ1-3, with D possibly TRBD1 on 5 matching bases. V lost 3 bases and J 8 bases, leaving 12 bases between the germline ends. The CDR3 runs to 13 residues. Germline V gene sequence: CDR1 SGDLS, CDR2 YYNGEE. CDR3 residues: CASSAVQGHTIYF. The CDR3 nucleotides are TGTGCCAGCAGCGCAGTCCAGGGTCACACCATATATTTT.

This clone was seen only once. The V gene is TRBV4-1, the J gene TRBJ1-4, with 10 positions matching TRBD1. Germline V gene lookup returns CDR1 MGHRA and CDR2 YSYEKL. V lost 0 bases, J lost 5 bases, and 3 bases stayed unmatched. This CDR3 comprises 16 residues. DNA of the CDR3: TGCGCCAGCAGCCAAGAGGGACAGGGGTTGAATGAAAAACTGTTTTTT. This codes for CASSQEGQGLNEKLFF.

The chain combines TRBV27 with TRBJ1-5; no firm D call. V lost 3 bases and J lost 7, with 10 bases in between. This CDR3 is 13 amino acids long. Germline V gives CDR1 MNHEY, CDR2 SMNVEV (reference sequence). CDR3 bases: TGTGCCAGCAGTTTTTCTGGGAGGCAGCCCCAGCATTTT. Protein product: CASSFSGRQPQHF.

The rearrangement joins TRBV2 to TRBJ1-5; 9 nucleotides agree with TRBD1. After removal of 4 bases from V and 5 bases from J, the junction contained 6 bases not matched to a gene. The CDR3 contains 15 residues. Germline V gene lookup returns CDR1 SNHLY and CDR2 FYNNEI. The CDR3 loop is CASSVPTGGHQPQHF. The CDR3 DNA is TGTGCCAGCAGTGTCCCGACAGGGGGGCATCAGCCCCAGCATTTT. Full variable domain (remainder filled in from reference TRBV2 and TRBJ1-5): EPEVTQTPSHQVTQMGQEVILRCVPISNHLYFYWYRQILGQKVEFLVSFYNNEISEKSEIFDDQFSVERPDGSNFTLKIRSTKLEDSAMYFCASSVPTGGHQPQHFGDGTRLSIL.

The chain employs TRBV27 and TRBJ2-1; the D call may be TRBD1 or TRBD2 (5 bases each). Per germline, CDR1 MNHEY and CDR2 SMNVEV (reference sequence). With 3 bases removed from V and 7 bases from J, the gap between germline ends came to 7 bases. The CDR3 has 12 amino acids. Written as DNA, the CDR3 is TGTGCCAGCAGTTTTGAGGGGAATGAGCAGTTCTTC. Its protein is CASSFEGNEQFF.

The rearrangement joins TRBV9 to TRBJ2-1; TRBD2 agrees at 11 bases. This CDR3 spans 17 amino acids. Germline assignment: CDR1 SGDLS and CDR2 YYNGEE. Trimming cost V 2 bases and J 10 bases; bases outside gene matches: 14. The CDR3 DNA is TGTGCCAGCAGCGTCCCTGCCGGGACTAGCGGCTTGGGGGAGCAGTTCTTC. Translated: CASSVPAGTSGLGEQFF.

V gene TRBV10-3 combines with J gene TRBJ2-2; TRBD2 matches at 11 bases. The germline CDR1 and CDR2 sequences are ENHRY and SYGVKD. Trimming at V came to 6 bases and at J to 4 bases, leaving 16 bases not matched to a gene. The CDR3 has 19 amino acids. CDR3 protein: CAISDGLAGGAIITGELFF. The CDR3 DNA reads TGTGCCATCAGCGACGGACTAGCGGGCGGTGCAATTATCACCGGGGAGCTGTTTTTT.